The 24 T cell receptor beta chains listed next were all sequenced from one sample in a study of beta chain features in type 1 diabetes. Reverse transcription of all isolated RNA meant that expressed TCRB transcripts were sequenced. Repertoires were generated with immunoSEQ multiplex PCR, while TCRdb's copy carries only in-frame clones and drops some. This sample has about 110,000 clones, with around 40% found just once. Sample: stem cell memory CD4+ T cells from blood. Receptors were obtained from a woman between 18 and 29 years old in good health.

This clone occurred a few times. The V call is TRBV5-1, the J call TRBJ2-3; TRBD2 agrees at 9 bases. V was clipped by 0 bases and J by 5 bases; unmatched bases: 10. Germline V gene lookup returns CDR1 SGHRS and CDR2 YFSETQ. This CDR3 is built from 17 residues. The CDR3 coding sequence is TGCGCCAGCAGCTTGGTTAGCGGGGGCATCTCAGGAGATACGCAGTATTTT. Its protein product is CASSLVSGGISGDTQYF.

Regarding this clone: Germline is not matched at one junction end, which may reflect a read error. The rearrangement links TRBV4-1 to TRBJ2-7, with 8 bases aligning to TRBD1. The CDR3 consists of 15 residues. CDR1 is MGHRA and CDR2 is YSYEKL in the germline V gene. The DNA of the CDR3 is TGTGCCAGCAGCCAAGACCGGCAGGGGGCCGACGAGCAGTACTTC. It yields the protein CASSQDRQGADEQYF.

The rearrangement uses TRBV5-1 and TRBJ1-5, with TRBD1 identical over 7 bases. Germline-derived CDR1 and CDR2 are SGHRS and YFSETQ. Trimming took 4 bases from V and 7 from J; bases not matched to a gene: 5. This CDR3 spans 13 amino acids. CDR3 residues: CASSVYRGQPQHF. The CDR3 DNA sequence: TGCGCCAGCAGCGTTTACAGGGGACAGCCCCAGCATTTT.

This clone was seen a few times. The chain couples TRBV5-4 to TRBJ2-2; 7 bases fit TRBD2. This CDR3 comprises 16 residues. The germline V gene encodes CDR1 SGHNT and CDR2 YYREEE (reference sequence). The ends lost 0 bases at V and 2 bases at J; junction bases unmatched: 4. This CDR3 is CASSLGGRVNTGELFF. The CDR3 DNA sequence: TGTGCCAGCAGCTTGGGGGGGAGGGTAAACACCGGGGAGCTGTTTTTT.

This chain uses TRBV27 with TRBJ1-5; D possibly corresponds to TRBD1 (5 bases). The CDR3 is made up of 15 amino acids. V was clipped by 6 bases and J by 5 bases, with 17 bases between them. Germline lookup yields CDR1 MNHEY and CDR2 SMNVEV (reference sequence). The DNA for the CDR3 is TGTGCCAGCAGCTTCGACAGAACAGAAGATCAGCCCCAGCATTTT. Translation gives CASSFDRTEDQPQHF.

The sample holds a few counts of this clone. The rearrangement uses TRBV10-3 and TRBJ2-5; perhaps TRBD2 as D (7 bases). This CDR3 is built from 14 residues. Germline loops: CDR1 ENHRY, CDR2 SYGVKD. Trimming pared 7 bases from V and 4 bases from J, leaving 16 bases between. This CDR3 is CAIKGGGSPETQYF. CDR3 DNA sequence: TGTGCCATCAAAGGGGGAGGGAGTCCAGAGACCCAGTACTTC.

The chain recombines TRBV7-2 with TRBJ2-7; D remains ambiguous. V was trimmed by 5 bases and J by 1 base, leaving 12 bases between them. This CDR3 is 14 amino acids long. Germline CDR1 reads SGHTA; CDR2 reads FQGNSA. The CDR3 protein is CASSLTYHSYEQYF. CDR3 nucleotide sequence: TGTGCCAGCAGCCTTACCTACCATTCCTACGAGCAGTACTTC.

This clone was seen a few times. The V call is TRBV28, the J call TRBJ2-3, with 9 bases that match TRBD1. This CDR3 has 11 amino acids. The trim removed 11 bases at V and 6 bases at J, leaving 3 bases unmatched. Germline V CDR1 and CDR2: MDHEN, SYDVKM. CDR3 DNA sequence: TGTGCCGGGGGGACAGGGGATACGCAGTATTTT. It translates to CAGGTGDTQYF. Full variable domain (missing parts from reference TRBV28 and TRBJ2-3): DVKVTQSSRYLVKRTGEKVFLECVQDMDHENMFWYRQDPGLGLRLIYFSYDVKMKEKGDIPEGYSVSREKKERFSLILESASTNQTSMYLCAGGTGDTQYFGPGTRLTVL.

This clone was picked up a small number of times. CDR3 in amino acids: CASSVGGHPSGANVLTF. The CDR3 DNA reads TGTGCCAGCAGCGTAGGGGGGCACCCTTCCGGGGCCAACGTCCTGACTTTC. The V call is TRBV9, the J call TRBJ2-6, with TRBD1 as a possible D gene (6 bases). The germline V and J ends were trimmed by 0 bases and 4 bases, with 14 bases remaining between them. CDR1 SGDLS and CDR2 YYNGEE come from the germline V gene. This CDR3 region has 17 residues. Variable domain in full (rest from reference TRBV9 and TRBJ2-6): DSGVTQTPKHLITATGQRVTLRCSPRSGDLSVYWYQQSLDQGLQFLIQYYNGEERAKGNILERFSAQQFPDLHSELNLSSLELGDSALYFCASSVGGHPSGANVLTFGAGSRLTVL.

The chain combines TRBV18 with TRBJ2-5; D may be TRBD2 (5 bases). Germline V gene data show CDR1 as KGHSH and CDR2 as LQKENI. There are 13 residues in the CDR3. With 3 bases removed from V and 3 bases from J, the gap between germline ends came to 8 bases. The CDR3 nucleotides read TGTGCCAGCTCACCGGGAGTTGAAGAGACCCAGTACTTC. Encoded protein: CASSPGVEETQYF.

V is TRBV5-4 and J is TRBJ1-5; 9 bases align to TRBD1. V lost 4 bases and J lost 5; bases outside the gene matches: 4. Germline lookup yields CDR1 SGHNT and CDR2 YYREEE (reference sequence). The CDR3 is 14 residues long. CDR3 sequence (DNA): TGTGCCAGCAGCCGGACAGGGGTCGATCAGCCCCAGCATTTT. Translating it yields CASSRTGVDQPQHF.

In this sample, this clone turned up a few times. This chain connects TRBV7-2 to TRBJ2-6; TRBD2 agrees at 8 bases. This CDR3 is built from 17 residues. V gave up 5 bases and J gave up 2 bases; unmatched junction bases: 8. Per germline, CDR1 SGHTA and CDR2 FQGNSA. Here the CDR3 DNA reads TGTGCCAGCAGCCTAGTCGGGGGGGCAACTGGGGCCAACGTCCTGACTTTC. Translating gives CASSLVGGATGANVLTF.

In this sample, this clone turned up many times. The chain is built from TRBV30 and TRBJ1-2, with D tentatively TRBD1 (6 bases). The CDR3 spans 13 residues. The V end was cut by 4 bases, the J end by 0 bases, with 9 bases between. Per germline, CDR1 GTSNPN and CDR2 SVGIG (reference sequence). In DNA form, the CDR3 reads TGTGCCTGGACTGACAGGTCTAACTATGGCTACACCTTC. It is translated as CAWTDRSNYGYTF. Supplemented by reference TRBV30 and TRBJ1-2, the full variable domain reads SQTIHQWPATLVQPVGSPLSLECTVEGTSNPNLYWYRQAAGRGLQLLFYSVGIGQISSEVPQNLSASRPQDRQFILSSKKLLLSDSGFYLCAWTDRSNYGYTFGSGTRLTVV.

The chain uses TRBV5-1 and TRBJ1-5, with D perhaps TRBD1 (6 bases). The length of the CDR3 is 14 residues. The germline V gene encodes CDR1 SGHRS and CDR2 YFSETQ. V was pared by 2 bases and J by 4 bases, with 10 bases between. In nucleotides, the CDR3 is TGCGCCAGCAGCTTCGATACAGGGAATCAGCCCCAGCATTTT. This translates into CASSFDTGNQPQHF.

The rearrangement joins TRBV28 to TRBJ2-1; TRBD2 might be the D (6 bases). The V gene's germline CDR1 is MDHEN and CDR2 SYDVKM. The V gene lost 5 bases and the J gene lost 7 bases, with 21 bases spanning the gap. This CDR3 region has 16 residues. In DNA form, the CDR3 reads TGTGCCAGCAGTGCGTCTAGCGAAGGTATTAGGAATGAGCAGTTCTTC. Encoded protein: CASSASSEGIRNEQFF.

This rearrangement joins TRBV9 to TRBJ2-1, with D possibly matching TRBD1 (6 bases). The CDR3 spans 16 residues. CDR1 and CDR2 from the germline V gene are SGDLS and YYNGEE. V was clipped by 4 bases and J by 3 bases, with 17 bases between them. CDR3: CASSPQLRGIYNEQFF. The CDR3 DNA is TGTGCCAGCAGCCCCCAACTCAGGGGCATCTACAATGAGCAGTTCTTC.

This clone was seen only a few times. The chain carries TRBV28 and TRBJ2-5; no firm D call. Trimming stripped 3 bases from V and 1 base from J, with 12 bases between. This CDR3 region has 15 residues. Per the germline V gene, CDR1 is MDHEN and CDR2 is SYDVKM. CDR3 DNA: TGTGCCAGCAGTTTTTACGGGTCAGCCCAAGAGACCCAGTACTTC. Translating it yields CASSFYGSAQETQYF.

This sequence joins TRBV5-1 and TRBJ2-2; tentatively, D is TRBD1 (6 bases). Between the trimmed V and J ends, which lost 2 bases and 6 bases, there was a span of 11 bases. The V gene's germline CDR1 is SGHRS and CDR2 YFSETQ. This CDR3 has 14 amino acids. CDR3 residues: CASSLPQGPGELFF. The DNA for the CDR3 is TGCGCCAGCAGCTTACCGCAGGGGCCCGGGGAGCTGTTTTTT.

The chain joins TRBV30 to TRBJ2-1, with 7 positions matching TRBD2. There are 15 residues in the CDR3. V trimming: 0 bases; J trimming: 4 bases; junction bases outside the gene matches: 6. Germline CDR1 reads GTSNPN; CDR2 reads SVGIG (reference sequence). The CDR3 is CAWSVPGRIYNEQFF. As DNA, the CDR3 is TGTGCCTGGAGTGTACCCGGGAGGATTTACAATGAGCAGTTCTTC.

The chain joins TRBV28 to TRBJ2-7; 9 nucleotides align to TRBD2. V was pared by 5 bases and J by 0 bases, with 5 bases of the junction left unmatched. This CDR3 has 15 amino acids. CDR1 is MDHEN and CDR2 is SYDVKM in the germline V gene. The CDR3 nucleotides are TGTGCCAGCAGTCCTAGCGGGACCAGCTCCTACGAGCAGTACTTC. Encoded protein: CASSPSGTSSYEQYF.

The chain employs TRBV7-9 and TRBJ2-5; D gene uncertain. Germline CDR1 and CDR2: SEHNR and FQNEAQ (reference sequence). V lost 3 bases to trimming and J lost 2 bases, with 10 bases between them. The CDR3 runs 14 residues. The CDR3 DNA follows: TGTGCCAGCAGCTTGGCACTATCACAAGAGACCCAGTACTTC. This translates into CASSLALSQETQYF.

The chain is built from TRBV30 and TRBJ2-7, with a tentative D call TRBD2 (6 bases). The germline V gene encodes CDR1 GTSNPN and CDR2 SVGIG (reference sequence). The CDR3 length is 15 residues. V lost 3 bases and J 0 bases, leaving 15 bases between the germline ends. CDR3 in amino acids: CAWRRLGDSSYEQYF. The CDR3, as DNA: TGTGCCTGGAGGAGGTTAGGGGACTCCTCCTACGAGCAGTACTTC.

The genes are TRBV10-3 and TRBJ2-1; D is possibly TRBD1 (6 bases). Trimming took 4 bases from V and 8 from J, leaving 12 bases between them. This CDR3 has 13 amino acids. Germline loops: CDR1 ENHRY, CDR2 SYGVKD. In DNA, the CDR3 is TGTGCCATCAGTGGGGCAGGGGTGGATGAGCAGTTCTTC. Its protein is CAISGAGVDEQFF.

The V call is TRBV11-2, the J call TRBJ2-1, with TRBD2 as a possible D gene (6 bases). Trimming removed 0 bases from V and 6 bases from J, with 12 bases in between. The CDR3 extends over 15 amino acids. Germline V gene data show CDR1 as SGHAT and CDR2 as FQNNGV. CDR3 region: CASSLDKGGLNEQFF. The CDR3 DNA reads as TGTGCCAGCAGCTTAGATAAGGGAGGTCTCAATGAGCAGTTCTTC.